One sample yielded the 18 T cell receptor beta chains listed below, sequenced in a study of memory CD4+ T cells and cytomegalovirus serostatus. Single viable CD3+CD4+CD8-CD45RO+ cells were sorted as the memory CD4+ T cells. The assay was immunoSEQ multiplex PCR, and TCRdb's table has in-frame clones only and misses some. This table holds roughly 60,000 clones, around 80% found once. Sequencing was done on a sample of memory CD4+ T cells from blood. The receptor set was obtained from an adult in good health and CMV-seronegative.

The sample holds a few counts of this clone. The genes are TRBV5-5 and TRBJ1-1, with a tentative D call TRBD1 (6 bases). V was shortened by 4 bases and J by 5 bases, with 24 bases between the two germline ends. This CDR3 region has 17 residues. Per the germline V gene, CDR1 is SGHKS and CDR2 is YYEKEE (reference sequence). The CDR3 spells CASSPPGAFEGMTEAFF. DNA of the CDR3: TGTGCCAGCAGCCCCCCGGGGGCCTTCGAAGGGATGACTGAAGCTTTCTTT.

This chain uses TRBV5-1 with TRBJ1-2; 11 bases align to TRBD1. Trimming at V came to 4 bases and at J to 6 bases, leaving 8 bases not matched to a gene. The length of the CDR3 is 15 residues. Looked up from germline, CDR1 is SGHRS and CDR2 is YFSETQ. CDR3 sequence (DNA): TGCGCCAGCAGCCGGGAGGGACAGGGGGTGGATGGCTACACCTTC. This codes for CASSREGQGVDGYTF.

The chain is built from TRBV27 and TRBJ1-1, with TRBD1 identical over 11 bases. V lost 8 bases to trimming and J lost 4 bases; unmatched junction nucleotides: 9. The V gene's germline CDR1 is MNHEY and CDR2 SMNVEV (reference sequence). The CDR3 sequence is 15 residues long. CDR3 in amino acids: CASEDRGLLGTEAFF. CDR3 DNA sequence: TGTGCCAGCGAGGACAGGGGGCTTTTGGGCACTGAAGCTTTCTTT.

The chain links TRBV10-1 to TRBJ1-2, with 11 bases that match TRBD1. CDR3 length: 15 amino acids. CDR1 is WNHNN, CDR2 SYGVQD, per germline (reference sequence). Trimming took 3 bases from V and 8 from J; bases not matched to a gene: 8. The CDR3 reads CASSDGQGAPRGYTF. The DNA for the CDR3 is TGCGCCAGCAGTGACGGACAGGGGGCACCGAGGGGCTACACCTTC.

This chain joins TRBV6-1 and TRBJ1-2; D is uncertain. Germline CDR1 MNHNS, CDR2 SASEGT. The CDR3 is 13 amino acids. Trimming removed 4 bases from V and 4 bases from J, with 10 bases in between. The CDR3 DNA follows: TGTGCCAGCAGTGTTCGGGGAGGCTATGGCTACACCTTC. Translating gives CASSVRGGYGYTF.

The V and J genes are TRBV5-6 and TRBJ1-1, with D hard to call. V dropped 3 bases and J dropped 0 bases, with 9 bases sitting between them. CDR1 is SGHDT, CDR2 YYEEEE, per germline. This CDR3 contains 14 residues. In DNA, the CDR3 is TGTGCCAGCAGCTCCCCGCCCTTGAACACTGAAGCTTTCTTT. It is translated as CASSSPPLNTEAFF.

This clone was counted once. This chain uses TRBV25-1 with TRBJ2-7; a weak D match, TRBD1 (6 bases). V lost 6 bases, J lost 5 bases, and 20 bases lay in between. This CDR3 spans 15 amino acids. Per the germline V gene, CDR1 is MGHDK and CDR2 is SYGVNS. CDR3 amino acids: CASSASRGPPHEQYF. Written as DNA, the CDR3 is TGTGCCAGCAGCGCGTCCAGGGGTCCTCCTCACGAGCAGTACTTC.

V and J are TRBV4-1 and TRBJ2-3; TRBD1 aligns across 8 bases. The CDR3 covers 17 residues. Per the germline V gene, CDR1 is MGHRA and CDR2 is YSYEKL. The J segment lost 4 bases and the V segment lost 0 bases, leaving 9 bases of the junction unmatched. The CDR3 DNA sequence: TGCGCCAGCAGCCAAGACCAGACAGGGGCTTTGGCAGATACGCAGTATTTT. It encodes CASSQDQTGALADTQYF.

The V and J genes are TRBV18 and TRBJ2-3; the D call may be TRBD1 or TRBD2 (5 bases each). This CDR3 contains 14 residues. V shed 4 bases and J shed 2 bases, with 10 bases lying between them. Germline values: CDR1 KGHSH, CDR2 LQKENI. CDR3 DNA sequence: TGTGCCAGCTCACAAGGGACGGTCACAGATACGCAGTATTTT. It encodes CASSQGTVTDTQYF.

The CDR3, as DNA: TGTGCCACCACGCCACAGGGGCGGGCCGAGCAGTACTTC. This gives the protein CATTPQGRAEQYF. The gene calls are TRBV10-3 and TRBJ2-7; TRBD1 agrees at 7 bases. This CDR3 comprises 13 residues. J gave up 6 bases and V 10 bases, and 12 bases lay outside the gene matches. From germline, CDR1 is ENHRY and CDR2 SYGVKD.

The chain employs TRBV5-1 and TRBJ2-2; TRBD1 or TRBD2 may be the D gene (5 bases each). With 7 bases removed from V and 0 bases from J, the gap between germline ends came to 10 bases. CDR3 length: 14 amino acids. Germline V gene sequence: CDR1 SGHRS, CDR2 YFSETQ. The CDR3 nucleotides read TGCGCCAGCGGGGGACCCACGAACACCGGGGAGCTGTTTTTT. Protein: CASGGPTNTGELFF.

This clone has more than one count but fewer than ten. This sequence joins TRBV5-6 and TRBJ1-5, with TRBD1 matching over 7 bases. Germline V lookup: CDR1 SGHDT, CDR2 YYEEEE. The CDR3 length is 15 residues. Trimming removed 4 bases from V and 3 bases from J; junction bases left unmatched: 7. The DNA for the CDR3 is TGTGCCAGCAGCCCGGGAGGGGGCCTCAATCAGCCCCAGCATTTT. Protein sequence: CASSPGGGLNQPQHF.

The rearrangement uses TRBV28 and TRBJ2-1, with TRBD2 matching over 8 bases. Germline loops: CDR1 MDHEN, CDR2 SYDVKM. V shed 6 bases, J shed 3 bases, and the junction held 7 bases outside the gene matches. CDR3 length: 15 residues. The CDR3 is CASSPPGGNYNEQFF. In DNA, the CDR3 is TGTGCCAGCAGCCCACCGGGAGGGAACTACAATGAGCAGTTCTTC.

This chain connects TRBV30 to TRBJ1-5, with TRBD1 identical over 8 bases. The trim removed 1 base at V and 2 bases at J, leaving 4 bases unmatched. CDR1 is GTSNPN, CDR2 SVGIG, per germline (reference sequence). The CDR3 has 15 amino acids. This CDR3 is CAWSARGLGNQPQHF. DNA for the CDR3: TGTGCCTGGAGTGCCAGGGGGCTGGGCAATCAGCCCCAGCATTTT.

The chain has TRBV7-8 and TRBJ1-1; D is undetermined. This CDR3 is 11 amino acids long. CDR1 SGHVS and CDR2 FQNEAQ come from the germline V gene. V dropped 5 bases and J dropped 5 bases, with 6 bases sitting between them. CDR3 bases: TGTGCCAGCAGCCCACGGACTGAAGCTTTCTTT. Protein sequence: CASSPRTEAFF.

The V and J genes are TRBV4-3 and TRBJ2-5, with D perhaps TRBD1 or TRBD2 (6 bases each). Germline V CDR1 and CDR2: LGHNA, YSLEER. The V and J ends lost 4 bases and 6 bases respectively, with 15 bases between them. CDR3 size: 14 residues. In DNA form, the CDR3 reads TGCGCCAGCAGCCCGTCCACGGGGGCGAAGACCCAGTACTTC. It specifies CASSPSTGAKTQYF.

J is TRBJ2-5 and V is TRBV2; D may be TRBD1 (6 bases). Trimming left V 1 base short and J 6 bases short, with 15 bases between. The CDR3 runs 15 residues. The germline V gene has CDR1 SNHLY and CDR2 FYNNEI. The CDR3 bases are TGTGCCAGCAGTGAAGACCAGGGGAATTTAAAGACCCAGTACTTC. Encoded protein: CASSEDQGNLKTQYF.

With respect to this clone: Other DNA sequences in this specimen translate into the identical CDR3. V usage is TRBV27 and J usage is TRBJ1-5; TRBD1 matches 10 bases. V was pared by 3 bases and J by 4 bases, with 0 bases of the junction left unmatched. The germline gives CDR1 MNHEY, CDR2 SMNVEV (reference sequence). The CDR3 sequence is 14 residues long. CDR3: CASSLDRGNQPQHF. CDR3 DNA: TGTGCCAGCAGTTTGGACAGGGGGAATCAGCCCCAGCATTTT.